The source of this T cell receptor (beta chain) is a study of T cell repertoires in cytomegalovirus infection. MiXCR, applied by TCRdb to the reads, yields one record per CDR3 protein. The data contain approximately 590,000 distinct CDR3 sequences, about 39% of them singletons. Germline-derived CDR1 and CDR2 are LNHNV and YYDKDF (reference sequence). Trimming cost V 3 bases and J 5 bases, with 19 bases left between them. The CDR3 contains 16 residues. Comments on this clonotype: No antigen is known for it.

V usage is TRBV15 and J usage is TRBJ2-5; D unclear. The sequence was collected from a human donor in good health (CMV status not recorded). Some clones in this sample may be carry-over from other donors' samples. The material was cultured PBMCs, obtained from culture after CMV antigen stimulation. The CDR3 DNA reads as TGTGCCACCAGCAGCCACCAGACCCTAGGACGGGAGACCCAGTACTTC. Protein product: CATSSHQTLGRETQYF.